Below, 18 T cell receptor beta chains from the same sample are listed, as sequenced in a study of T cells in Graves' hyperthyroidism and ophthalmopathy. TCR beta CDR3 regions were amplified from RNA transcripts. TCR CDR3 underwent first-round RT-PCR with the HTBI primer set. TCRdb itself ran the multiplex PCR reads through MiXCR, one entry per CDR3 protein. The sample yields 350,000 or so distinct CDR3 sequences, roughly a sixth seen once. Source material: blood. The receptors originated from a woman aged 25-40 years with Graves' hyperthyroidism that later progressed to Graves' ophthalmopathy.

CDR3: CASSQDPDRPLRNTEAFF. The CDR3 nucleotides are TGCGCCAGCAGCCAAGACCCCGACAGACCACTACGGAACACTGAAGCTTTCTTT. The gene calls are TRBV4-1 and TRBJ1-1; the D gene is possibly TRBD1 (5 bases). Germline V lookup: CDR1 MGHRA, CDR2 YSYEKL. V lost 0 bases and J lost 1, with 18 bases in between. There are 18 residues in the CDR3.

The rearrangement uses TRBV19 and TRBJ1-1, with D perhaps matching TRBD1 (5 bases). Trimming pared 8 bases from V and 2 bases from J, leaving 15 bases between. Per germline, CDR1 LNHDA and CDR2 SQIVND (reference sequence). This CDR3 is built from 14 residues. CDR3 loop: CASSQDTSNTEAFF. The CDR3 DNA reads TGTGCCAGTTCCCAGGACACGTCCAACACTGAAGCTTTCTTT.

This clonotype has a handful of counts. The chain couples TRBV4-1 to TRBJ2-1, with 9 nucleotides matching TRBD2. The trim removed 3 bases at V and 9 bases at J, leaving 6 bases unmatched. CDR3 size: 14 residues. The germline V gene has CDR1 MGHRA and CDR2 YSYEKL. The CDR3 bases are TGCGCCAGCAGCCACCTAGCGGGAACCCCTGAGCAGTTCTTC. It yields the protein CASSHLAGTPEQFF.

This clonotype was recorded many times. The chain carries TRBV29-1 and TRBJ2-7, with 7 bases aligning to TRBD1. CDR1 is SQVTM, CDR2 ANQGSEA, per germline. After removal of 6 bases from V and 3 bases from J, the junction contained 11 bases not matched to a gene. The CDR3 has 14 residues. The CDR3 is CSVTTGTVDYEQYF. CDR3 DNA sequence: TGCAGCGTAACGACCGGGACAGTCGACTACGAGCAGTACTTC.

The rearrangement links TRBV14 to TRBJ1-2; D is unclear. Germline V lookup: CDR1 SGHDN, CDR2 FVKESK. This CDR3 spans 13 amino acids. V lost 5 bases and J 6 bases, leaving 13 bases between the germline ends. This CDR3 reads CASSVAWGDGYTF. The CDR3 DNA is TGTGCCAGCAGCGTAGCCTGGGGAGATGGCTACACCTTC. The full variable domain, rest sourced from reference TRBV14 and TRBJ1-2, is EAGVTQFPSHSVIEKGQTVTLRCDPISGHDNLYWYRRVMGKEIKFLLHFVKESKQDESGMPNNRFLAERTGGTYSTLKVQPAELEDSGVYFCASSVAWGDGYTFGSGTRLTVV.

This chain links TRBV12-3 or TRBV12-4 with TRBJ1-5; D is unresolved. The CDR3 loop spans 15 amino acids. V was pared by 6 bases and J by 5 bases, with 17 bases between. CDR3 residues: CASRAPIGVDQPQHF. CDR3 in DNA: TGTGCCAGCAGGGCCCCGATCGGGGTGGATCAGCCCCAGCATTTT.

This clonotype occurred many times. The V call is TRBV27, the J call TRBJ2-2; D possibly corresponds to TRBD2 (6 bases). CDR1 MNHEY and CDR2 SMNVEV come from the germline V gene (reference sequence). With 5 bases removed from V and 4 bases from J, the gap between germline ends came to 11 bases. The CDR3 runs 14 residues. The CDR3 region has the DNA TGTGCCAGCAGTATGGCCGGGGGCACCGGGGAGCTGTTTTTT. It translates to CASSMAGGTGELFF.

In its sample, this clonotype was seen many times. The rearrangement links TRBV2 to TRBJ2-5; tentative D call: TRBD1 (5 bases). Germline loops: CDR1 SNHLY, CDR2 FYNNEI. With 7 bases removed from V and 5 bases from J, the gap between germline ends came to 17 bases. This CDR3 comprises 14 residues. The CDR3 is CASITTGARETQYF. The CDR3, as DNA: TGTGCCAGCATTACTACAGGAGCGAGGGAGACCCAGTACTTC.

The sample holds many counts of this clonotype. The chain joins TRBV15 to TRBJ2-7; the D gene could be TRBD1 or TRBD2 (5 bases each). With 3 bases removed from V and 1 base from J, the gap between germline ends came to 10 bases. The CDR3 spans 14 residues. Per the germline V gene, CDR1 is LNHNV and CDR2 is YYDKDF (reference sequence). CDR3 nucleotides: TGTGCCACCAGCAGCCGGGACGGGTCCTACGAGCAGTACTTC. Encoded protein: CATSSRDGSYEQYF.

The sample holds many counts of this clonotype. This sequence joins TRBV6-1 and TRBJ2-1, with 11 bases identical to TRBD2. Germline trimming cut 4 bases from V and 1 base from J; bases unmatched to any gene: 15. The CDR3 length is 20 residues. The germline V gene has CDR1 MNHNS and CDR2 SASEGT. The CDR3 is CASSGPGLAALRPSYNEQFF. CDR3 in DNA: TGTGCCAGCAGTGGACCGGGACTAGCGGCTCTAAGGCCTTCCTACAATGAGCAGTTCTTC.

This clonotype was recorded at least ten times. The chain couples TRBV6-1 to TRBJ1-4, with 7 nucleotides matching TRBD1. CDR3 length: 15 amino acids. Germline values: CDR1 MNHNS, CDR2 SASEGT. J was trimmed by 7 bases and V by 6 bases; bases with no gene match: 11. The CDR3 protein is CASSKSTGAGEKLFF. CDR3 in DNA: TGTGCCAGCAGCAAAAGCACAGGGGCGGGTGAAAAACTGTTTTTT.

This clonotype was recorded at least ten times. The V and J genes are TRBV7-8 and TRBJ2-7; D ambiguous. This CDR3 has 16 amino acids. Trimming stripped 2 bases from V and 6 bases from J, with 20 bases between. Germline V lookup: CDR1 SGHVS, CDR2 FQNEAQ. The CDR3 reads CASSLWSGLRAPEQYF. The DNA for the CDR3 is TGTGCCAGCAGCTTATGGTCGGGCCTAAGGGCCCCCGAGCAGTACTTC.

V and J are TRBV13 and TRBJ2-7, with 8 bases aligning to TRBD2. Looked up from germline, CDR1 is PRHDT and CDR2 is FYEKMQ (reference sequence). J lost 2 bases, V lost 4 bases, and 13 bases had no gene match. The CDR3 has 17 residues. CDR3 DNA sequence: TGTGCCAGCAGCTCGTTAACTAGCGGCCGAGGGACCTACGAGCAGTACTTC. Translated: CASSSLTSGRGTYEQYF.

DNA of the CDR3: TGTGCCAGCAGATATGAGGCCTGGACAGGGACTCAGCCCCAGCATTTT. It specifies CASRYEAWTGTQPQHF. The chain links TRBV28 to TRBJ1-5; 8 nucleotides line up with TRBD1. Trimming removed 6 bases from V and 6 bases from J; junction bases left unmatched: 13. This CDR3 spans 16 amino acids. Germline-derived CDR1 and CDR2 are MDHEN and SYDVKM.

The chain recombines TRBV28 with TRBJ2-5; no firm D call. The CDR3 length is 13 residues. Per germline, CDR1 MDHEN and CDR2 SYDVKM. V was pared by 5 bases and J by 2 bases, with 9 bases between. The CDR3 DNA sequence: TGTGCCAGCAGTCCGGATCAGCAAGAGACCCAGTACTTC. This sequence encodes CASSPDQQETQYF. The variable domain in full, completed from reference TRBV28 and TRBJ2-5, reads DVKVTQSSRYLVKRTGEKVFLECVQDMDHENMFWYRQDPGLGLRLIYFSYDVKMKEKGDIPEGYSVSREKKERFSLILESASTNQTSMYLCASSPDQQETQYFGPGTRLLVL.

The chain is built from TRBV2 and TRBJ2-5; TRBD2 agrees at 8 bases. This CDR3 is 15 amino acids long. Germline V gives CDR1 SNHLY, CDR2 FYNNEI. The junction had 4 bases not matched to a gene; V was cut back by 2 bases and J by 2 bases. CDR3 DNA: TGTGCCAGCAGTGAACAAGCGGGAGCTCAAGAGACCCAGTACTTC. As protein: CASSEQAGAQETQYF.

This clonotype was observed many times. The chain recombines TRBV20-1 with TRBJ2-5; 8 positions match TRBD2. The CDR3 contains 15 residues. Germline CDR1 DFQATT, CDR2 SNEGSKA (reference sequence). With V trimmed by 2 bases and J by 1 base, 6 bases remained unmatched. The CDR3 protein is CSARIAGNAQETQYF. CDR3 nucleotides: TGCAGTGCTAGAATAGCGGGGAATGCCCAAGAGACCCAGTACTTC.

The chain joins TRBV5-1 to TRBJ1-4; 7 nucleotides align to TRBD1. Germline-derived CDR1 and CDR2 are SGHRS and YFSETQ. The length of the CDR3 is 14 residues. After removal of 4 bases from V and 7 bases from J, the junction contained 7 bases not matched to a gene. The CDR3 bases are TGCGCCAGCAGCGACAGGGACGGGGGTGAAAAACTGTTTTTT. This translates into CASSDRDGGEKLFF.